One sample yielded the 17 T cell receptor beta chains listed below, sequenced in a study of cytomegalovirus exposure and HLA in healthy donors. With 60 Vbeta and 13 Jbeta primers, the PCR was carried out. Assay used: immunoSEQ multiplex PCR; TCRdb lists only in-frame clones, some missing. The sample shows about 250,000 clones, 78% of them seen only once. The specimen sequenced was PBMCs. Source of these receptors: a boy between 5 and 17 years old in good health and CMV-seronegative.

CDR3 in amino acids: CASRRAGRGKTSEAFF. CDR3 DNA: TGTGCCAGCAGGCGGGCAGGAAGAGGGAAAACCTCTGAAGCTTTCTTT. The gene calls are TRBV11-2 and TRBJ1-1; D not resolved. Looked up from germline, CDR1 is SGHAT and CDR2 is FQNNGV. The CDR3 loop spans 16 amino acids. V was cut by 6 bases and J by 6 bases, with 23 bases left in between. The full variable domain, rest sourced from reference TRBV11-2 and TRBJ1-1, is EAGVAQSPRYKIIEKRQSVAFWCNPISGHATLYWYQQILGQGPKLLIQFQNNGVVDDSQLPKDRFSAERLKGVDSTLKIQPAKLEDSAVYLCASRRAGRGKTSEAFFGQGTRLTVV.

The rearrangement links TRBV6-6 to TRBJ2-7; TRBD2 aligns across 8 bases. The CDR3 has 13 amino acids. The V gene end was trimmed by 7 bases and the J gene end by 2 bases; junction bases not matched to a gene: 4. The germline V gene has CDR1 MNHNY and CDR2 SVGAGI (reference sequence). CDR3: CASNQGLAYEQYF. In nucleotides, the CDR3 is TGTGCCAGCAACCAGGGACTAGCCTACGAGCAGTACTTC.

The chain has TRBV2 and TRBJ2-2, with TRBD2 matching 12 bases. V was pared by 8 bases and J by 15 bases, with 7 bases of the junction left unmatched. The CDR3 has 12 residues. Germline V lookup: CDR1 SNHLY, CDR2 FYNNEI. This chain's CDR3 is CASVASGGALFF. The CDR3 DNA is TGTGCCAGCGTGGCTAGCGGGGGGGCCTTGTTTTTT.

The J gene is TRBJ1-6, the V gene TRBV2, with a tentative D call TRBD1 (5 bases). Germline assignment: CDR1 SNHLY and CDR2 FYNNEI. The CDR3 length is 17 residues. Trimming cost V 4 bases and J 7 bases, with 20 bases left between them. CDR3 sequence (DNA): TGTGCCAGCAGTGGGCTTGGCAGGGTCTGGGAAAATTCACCCCTCCACTTT. This gives the protein CASSGLGRVWENSPLHF.

This clone was picked up a small number of times. The rearrangement uses TRBV10-1 and TRBJ1-4; D is possibly TRBD1 (6 bases). V was shortened by 0 bases and J by 7 bases, with 6 bases between the two germline ends. Germline-derived CDR1 and CDR2 are WNHNN and SYGVQD (reference sequence). This CDR3 has 13 residues. CDR3 residues: CASSESGGEKLFF. CDR3 sequence (DNA): TGCGCCAGCAGTGAGTCAGGGGGTGAAAAACTGTTTTTT.

The genes are TRBV10-3 and TRBJ2-1; D is perhaps TRBD2 (5 bases). CDR1 and CDR2 from the germline V gene are ENHRY and SYGVKD. The CDR3 is 14 residues long. Trimming took off 4 bases at V and 6 bases at J, with 13 bases between the two ends. The CDR3 sequence is CAISGSLGSNEQFF. The CDR3, as DNA: TGTGCCATCAGTGGTTCACTAGGATCCAATGAGCAGTTCTTC.

This clone appeared a single time. This chain connects TRBV19 to TRBJ1-2; TRBD1 might be the D (6 bases). Germline V gene data show CDR1 as LNHDA and CDR2 as SQIVND (reference sequence). The CDR3 length is 14 residues. Trimming cost V 3 bases and J 9 bases, with 17 bases left between them. DNA of the CDR3: TGTGCCAGTAGTATCGCAGGGGCAGGGAGAAGCTACACCTTC. Protein product: CASSIAGAGRSYTF. Full variable domain (outside the CDR3, taken from reference TRBV19 and TRBJ1-2): DGGITQSPKYLFRKEGQNVTLSCEQNLNHDAMYWYRQDPGQGLRLIYYSQIVNDFQKGDIAEGYSVSREKKESFPLTVTSAQKNPTAFYLCASSIAGAGRSYTFGSGTRLTVV.

The CDR3 loop is CASSPRDRVSGQPQHF. In DNA form, the CDR3 reads TGTGCCAGCTCACCTCGGGACAGGGTATCGGGTCAGCCCCAGCATTTT. The chain couples TRBV18 to TRBJ1-5; 9 nucleotides align to TRBD1. This CDR3 comprises 16 residues. CDR1 KGHSH and CDR2 LQKENI come from the germline V gene. V shed 3 bases, J shed 6 bases, and the junction held 9 bases outside the gene matches.

The rearrangement links TRBV5-1 to TRBJ1-2; D not certain. The germline gives CDR1 SGHRS, CDR2 YFSETQ. Trimming stripped 2 bases from V and 6 bases from J, with 8 bases between. CDR3 length equals 12 residues. The CDR3 protein is CASSFPDNGYTF. CDR3 sequence (DNA): TGCGCCAGCAGCTTCCCAGACAATGGCTACACCTTC.

CDR3 DNA sequence: TGTGCCAGCAGTTACTCCAAGGGAGCTGGCACAGATACGCAGTATTTT. Translated, it gives CASSYSKGAGTDTQYF. The chain has TRBV6-5 and TRBJ2-3; perhaps TRBD2 as D (5 bases). The CDR3 contains 16 residues. Trimming removed 0 bases from V and 1 base from J, with 11 bases in between. Germline V gene sequence: CDR1 MNHEY, CDR2 SVGAGI.

The V and J genes are TRBV28 and TRBJ2-5, with TRBD2 matching over 9 bases. Germline trimming cut 5 bases from V and 2 bases from J; bases unmatched to any gene: 3. Germline V gene lookup returns CDR1 MDHEN and CDR2 SYDVKM. The CDR3 sequence is 14 residues long. CDR3 protein: CASSRAGGQETQYF. DNA for the CDR3: TGTGCCAGCAGTAGGGCGGGGGGGCAAGAGACCCAGTACTTC.

As concerns this clone: Mismatch with germline at one junction end may stem from a read error. J is TRBJ1-2 and V is TRBV11-2; no clear D. CDR3 length: 15 amino acids. Looked up from germline, CDR1 is SGHAT and CDR2 is FQNNGV. The DNA for the CDR3 is TGCGCCAGCAGCCAAGCACAGAAGTATAACTATGGCTACACCTTC. Translating it yields CASSQAQKYNYGYTF.

The genes are TRBV19 and TRBJ1-3, with D tentatively TRBD1 (5 bases). The CDR3 runs 15 residues. The germline V gene has CDR1 LNHDA and CDR2 SQIVND (reference sequence). The V end lost 5 bases, the J end lost 2 bases, and 13 bases lay between the germline ends. The chain's CDR3 is CASSLGGGTGNTIYF. In DNA form, the CDR3 reads TGTGCCAGTAGTTTGGGGGGAGGCACTGGAAACACCATATATTTT.

In its sample, this clone was seen once. The chain carries TRBV5-4 and TRBJ2-7; D possibly corresponds to TRBD2 (5 bases). CDR3 size: 14 residues. Germline V gene lookup returns CDR1 SGHNT and CDR2 YYREEE (reference sequence). V was shortened by 4 bases and J by 6 bases, with 17 bases between the two germline ends. The CDR3 nucleotides are TGTGCCAGCAGCGAGGGTTCTGGCCCGGCCGAGCAGTACTTC. Protein: CASSEGSGPAEQYF. The full variable domain, completed using reference TRBV5-4 and TRBJ2-7, is ETGVTQSPTHLIKTRGQQVTLRCSSQSGHNTVSWYQQALGQGPQFIFQYYREEENGRGNFPPRFSGLQFPNYSSELNVNALELDDSALYLCASSEGSGPAEQYFGPGTRLTVT.

The chain carries TRBV4-1 and TRBJ1-2; 9 bases are shared with TRBD1. This CDR3 comprises 17 residues. The V segment lost 2 bases and the J segment 7 bases; nucleotides outside the gene matches: 14. CDR1 and CDR2 (germline): MGHRA, YSYEKL. CDR3 loop: CASSQRLGDRANLGYTF. The CDR3 nucleotides read TGCGCCAGCAGCCAACGGCTCGGGGACAGGGCTAATCTTGGCTACACCTTC.

V and J are TRBV21-1 and TRBJ1-3. TRBV21-1 is annotated as a pseudogene. The CDR3 runs to 18 residues. The DNA for the CDR3 is TGTGCCAGCAGCAAATGGGTCTCGGGGGTCTTCTCTGGAAACACCATATATTTT. This sequence encodes CASSKWVSGVFSGNTIYF.

The V call is TRBV4-1, the J call TRBJ1-2; D gene uncertain. The CDR3 length is 16 residues. Germline assignment: CDR1 MGHRA and CDR2 YSYEKL. Between the trimmed V and J ends, which lost 0 bases and 5 bases, there was a span of 16 bases. CDR3 DNA sequence: TGCGCCAGCAGCCAAGAACGGGCCAGATCGGGATATGGCTACACCTTC. Translation: CASSQERARSGYGYTF.